Below, 30 T cell receptor beta chains from the same sample are listed, as sequenced in a study of vaccination effects on CD4 cells after COVID-19. Antigen-specific CD4+ T cells were first expanded with viral peptide pools by the ViraFEST assay and only then sequenced. The culture ran for 9 to 11 days, and then CD4+ T cells were isolated. Absence of prior SARS-CoV-2 infection characterized the vaccine recipients, who showed negative nucleocapsid antibodies. Clones were sequenced by immunoSEQ multiplex PCR, and TCRdb holds only the in-frame ones, with some missing. Of roughly 30,000 clones listed, around 78% are singletons. These TCRs are of unknown antigen specificity. This specimen was CD4+ T cells from PBMCs cultured with HCoV-OC43 spike peptides, taken before COVID-19 vaccination. Subset described: HCoV-OC43 spike overlapping peptide pool stimulation. These TCRs come from a human donor who received a COVID-19 vaccine.

The chain joins TRBV5-1 to TRBJ2-1, with D possibly TRBD1 on 6 matching bases. Germline assignment: CDR1 SGHRS and CDR2 YFSETQ. The V and J ends lost 4 bases and 6 bases respectively, with 11 bases between them. This CDR3 spans 13 amino acids. In DNA, the CDR3 is TGCGCCAGCAGCCTAGGACAGATCAATGAGCAGTTCTTC. Its translation: CASSLGQINEQFF.

This chain connects TRBV28 to TRBJ1-2; D gene unclear. CDR1 MDHEN and CDR2 SYDVKM come from the germline V gene. The germline V and J ends were trimmed by 5 bases and 5 bases, with 15 bases remaining between them. CDR3 length: 14 residues. This CDR3 is CASSDWTASYGYTF. The CDR3 DNA follows: TGTGCCAGCAGTGATTGGACTGCTTCATATGGCTACACCTTC.

This rearrangement joins TRBV14 to TRBJ1-1; 9 bases line up with TRBD1. V trimming: 4 bases; J trimming: 2 bases; junction bases outside the gene matches: 5. CDR3 length: 15 residues. Germline CDR1 and CDR2: SGHDN and FVKESK. In nucleotides, the CDR3 is TGTGCCAGCAGCCGAGGGACAGGGTTTAACACTGAAGCTTTCTTT. This gives the protein CASSRGTGFNTEAFF.

The chain recombines TRBV7-2 with TRBJ1-3; TRBD1 matches at 7 bases. V was clipped by 2 bases and J by 1 base; unmatched bases: 14. The CDR3 runs to 19 residues. Germline V gene lookup returns CDR1 SGHTA and CDR2 FQGNSA. CDR3 coding DNA: TGTGCCAGCAGCTTATTCCCTCCGAAAACGACAGGGTCTGGAAACACCATATATTTT. This encodes CASSLFPPKTTGSGNTIYF. The whole variable domain, filled in from reference TRBV7-2 and TRBJ1-3, reads GAGVSQSPSNKVTEKGKDVELRCDPISGHTALYWYRQSLGQGLEFLIYFQGNSAPDKSGLPSDRFSAERTGGSVSTLTIQRTQQEDSAVYLCASSLFPPKTTGSGNTIYFGEGSWLTVV.

The chain recombines TRBV18 with TRBJ1-2; D gene ambiguous. V was cut by 5 bases and J by 0 bases, with 13 bases left in between. CDR3 length equals 15 residues. Per germline, CDR1 KGHSH and CDR2 LQKENI. DNA of the CDR3: TGTGCCAGCTCAAGCTCCGGTAACGCTAACTATGGCTACACCTTC. This translates into CASSSSGNANYGYTF.

This rearrangement joins TRBV3-1 (or the pseudogene TRBV3-2) to TRBJ2-7, with TRBD1 matching over 10 bases. The CDR3 runs to 16 residues. The germline CDR1 and CDR2 sequences are LGHDT and YNNKEL (reference sequence). With 1 base clipped from V and 2 bases from J, the junction kept 5 bases outside the gene matches. The CDR3 sequence: CASSQVPGQGTYEQYF. CDR3 DNA sequence: TGTGCCAGCAGCCAAGTCCCGGGACAGGGGACCTACGAGCAGTACTTC.

This sequence joins TRBV6-5 and TRBJ1-2, with 7 bases lining up with TRBD1. J lost 8 bases, V lost 0 bases, and 12 bases had no gene match. The CDR3 runs 16 residues. Germline V lookup: CDR1 MNHEY, CDR2 SVGAGI. This CDR3 reads CASSYSRRGRAGGYTF. CDR3 DNA sequence: TGTGCCAGCAGTTACTCGAGGAGGGGGCGGGCGGGAGGCTACACCTTC.

There are a few counts of this clone. The chain combines TRBV27 with TRBJ2-7; 9 bases align to TRBD1. The CDR3 has 15 amino acids. CDR1 is MNHEY and CDR2 is SMNVEV in the germline V gene (reference sequence). The ends lost 6 bases at V and 6 bases at J; junction bases unmatched: 12. As DNA, the CDR3 is TGTGCCAGCAGATTTTTGGGGACAGGGAATAGCGAGCAGTACTTC. This gives the protein CASRFLGTGNSEQYF.

This clone was seen a handful of times. The chain recombines TRBV9 with TRBJ2-7; D is possibly TRBD2 (6 bases). Trimming stripped 2 bases from V and 6 bases from J, with 12 bases between. Germline V gene data show CDR1 as SGDLS and CDR2 as YYNGEE. The CDR3 length is 13 residues. CDR3 nucleotide sequence: TGTGCCAGCAGCGTTACGCCCGGGGGCGAGCAGTACTTC. Protein product: CASSVTPGGEQYF. Filled out from reference TRBV9 and TRBJ2-7, the complete variable domain reads DSGVTQTPKHLITATGQRVTLRCSPRSGDLSVYWYQQSLDQGLQFLIQYYNGEERAKGNILERFSAQQFPDLHSELNLSSLELGDSALYFCASSVTPGGEQYFGPGTRLTVT.

This clone was seen a handful of times. This chain uses TRBV9 with TRBJ2-3; 15 bases match TRBD2. The CDR3 runs to 17 residues. Trimming at V came to 4 bases and at J to 2 bases, leaving 5 bases not matched to a gene. Germline V gene lookup returns CDR1 SGDLS and CDR2 YYNGEE. The CDR3 reads CASSTGLAGGPTDTQYF. As DNA, the CDR3 is TGTGCCAGCAGCACCGGACTAGCGGGGGGGCCCACAGATACGCAGTATTTT.

This clone was found a few times. The chain is built from TRBV20-1 and TRBJ2-7; no clear D. V was cut by 3 bases and J by 2 bases, with 8 bases left in between. The length of the CDR3 is 12 residues. CDR1 DFQATT and CDR2 SNEGSKA come from the germline V gene (reference sequence). This CDR3 reads CSASFQPYEQYF. CDR3 nucleotide sequence: TGCAGTGCTAGTTTTCAGCCCTACGAGCAGTACTTC.

The chain uses TRBV30 and TRBJ1-5, with TRBD1 as a possible D gene (6 bases). Deletions cut 0 bases from V and 4 bases from J, with 10 bases between. CDR1 GTSNPN and CDR2 SVGIG come from the germline V gene (reference sequence). This CDR3 spans 14 amino acids. In DNA, the CDR3 is TGTGCCTGGAGTGTCGTTAGGGGGAATCAGCCCCAGCATTTT. Encoded protein: CAWSVVRGNQPQHF.

The genes are TRBV4-2 and TRBJ1-2; D unresolved. V was shortened by 5 bases and J by 9 bases, with 16 bases between the two germline ends. CDR1 and CDR2 (germline): LGHNA, YNFKEQ. The CDR3 is 13 residues long. The CDR3 region has the DNA TGTGCCAGCAGCGAAGCGGCCACACGCAGCTACACCTTC. It translates to CASSEAATRSYTF.

This clone was counted once. This rearrangement joins TRBV24-1 to TRBJ2-2; weak D call: TRBD1 (6 bases). This CDR3 has 15 amino acids. Trimming took off 9 bases at V and 0 bases at J, with 13 bases between the two ends. The germline gives CDR1 KGHDR, CDR2 SFDVKD. The CDR3 nucleotides are TGTGCCACCTCTAGTCGGACAGCGAACACCGGGGAGCTGTTTTTT. Encoded protein: CATSSRTANTGELFF.

In its sample, this clone was seen a few times. This chain joins TRBV12-3 or TRBV12-4 and TRBJ1-2; D may be TRBD1 (5 bases). The CDR3 covers 13 residues. Trimming removed 3 bases from V and 4 bases from J, with 9 bases in between. The CDR3 here is CASSFAGGYGYTF. The CDR3 nucleotides are TGTGCCAGCAGTTTTGCGGGGGGCTATGGCTACACCTTC.

The V call is TRBV19, the J call TRBJ2-1; 11 nucleotides match TRBD2. The CDR3 is made up of 15 amino acids. V gave up 11 bases and J gave up 0 bases; unmatched junction bases: 6. Germline V lookup: CDR1 LNHDA, CDR2 SQIVND (reference sequence). CDR3 bases: TGTGCCGGGGGGACTAGCGGTAGCTCCTACAATGAGCAGTTCTTC. This translates into CAGGTSGSSYNEQFF. Filled out from reference TRBV19 and TRBJ2-1, the complete variable domain reads DGGITQSPKYLFRKEGQNVTLSCEQNLNHDAMYWYRQDPGQGLRLIYYSQIVNDFQKGDIAEGYSVSREKKESFPLTVTSAQKNPTAFYLCAGGTSGSSYNEQFFGPGTRLTVL.

This chain joins TRBV6-6 and TRBJ1-6; 7 bases are shared with TRBD1. The length of the CDR3 is 14 residues. V lost 7 bases and J lost 7; bases outside the gene matches: 7. The germline V gene encodes CDR1 MNHNY and CDR2 SVGAGI (reference sequence). CDR3 amino acids: CASNPTGPNSPLHF. In DNA, the CDR3 is TGTGCCAGCAACCCGACAGGGCCAAATTCACCCCTCCACTTT.

This clone was seen a handful of times. The CDR3 DNA reads TGTGCCAGCAGCGTCACCGGGGGCAGGACAACCGGGGAGCTGTTTTTT. This gives the protein CASSVTGGRTTGELFF. The V call is TRBV9, the J call TRBJ2-2; D possibly uses TRBD1 or TRBD2 (6 bases each). V lost 2 bases to trimming and J lost 5 bases, with 16 bases between them. CDR1 is SGDLS, CDR2 YYNGEE, per germline. The CDR3 contains 16 residues.

The chain combines TRBV11-3 with TRBJ2-7; D is possibly TRBD1 (6 bases). V was pared by 0 bases and J by 2 bases, with 17 bases between. This CDR3 has 17 residues. The germline CDR1 and CDR2 sequences are SGHNT and YENEEA. CDR3 sequence: CASSLEIGGRGTYEQYF. DNA for the CDR3: TGTGCCAGCAGCTTAGAGATTGGGGGCAGGGGTACCTACGAGCAGTACTTC.

The chain joins TRBV30 to TRBJ1-6; no reliable D call. The V and J ends lost 6 bases and 0 bases respectively, with 12 bases between them. The CDR3 covers 15 residues. The germline V gene has CDR1 GTSNPN and CDR2 SVGIG (reference sequence). CDR3 sequence: CACMQTNSYNSPLHF. The CDR3 nucleotides are TGTGCCTGCATGCAAACTAACTCCTATAATTCACCCCTCCACTTT.

The V and J genes are TRBV6-5 and TRBJ2-3; possible D gene TRBD2, 5 bases. Germline values: CDR1 MNHEY, CDR2 SVGAGI. The length of the CDR3 is 15 residues. Trimming took 7 bases from V and 3 from J, leaving 17 bases between them. The CDR3 region has the DNA TGTGCCAGCAACCCTATGTTACGAGGGACAGATACGCAGTATTTT. This codes for CASNPMLRGTDTQYF.

The V call is TRBV6-1, the J call TRBJ2-1; no clear D gene. This CDR3 comprises 15 residues. V lost 2 bases, J lost 15 bases, and 23 bases lay in between. Germline loops: CDR1 MNHNS, CDR2 SASEGT. The CDR3, as DNA: TGTGCCAGCAGTGAAACCTTAGTGGAGAGGCTAGAGTCGTTCTTC. Its protein is CASSETLVERLESFF.

The chain carries TRBV28 and TRBJ1-6; D unresolved. The length of the CDR3 is 12 residues. V lost 3 bases, J lost 7 bases, and 4 bases lay in between. CDR1 is MDHEN, CDR2 SYDVKM, per germline. This chain's CDR3 is CASSLGNSPLHF. As DNA, the CDR3 is TGTGCCAGCAGTTTGGGCAATTCACCCCTCCACTTT.

The J gene is TRBJ2-7, the V gene TRBV3-1 (or the pseudogene TRBV3-2), with D perhaps TRBD1 (5 bases). V was pared by 2 bases and J by 0 bases, with 20 bases between. This CDR3 spans 18 amino acids. The germline gives CDR1 LGHDT, CDR2 YNNKEL (reference sequence). The CDR3, as DNA: TGTGCCAGCAGCCAACGCGAATATCAAAGGGGTGTCTCCTACGAGCAGTACTTC. Amino acid sequence: CASSQREYQRGVSYEQYF.

This chain connects TRBV2 to TRBJ2-1; D is perhaps TRBD1 (5 bases). The germline V gene encodes CDR1 SNHLY and CDR2 FYNNEI. The CDR3 runs 14 residues. The V end lost 1 base, the J end lost 7 bases, and 11 bases lay between the germline ends. The chain's CDR3 is CASSEGGPRNEQFF. CDR3 coding DNA: TGTGCCAGCAGTGAAGGGGGCCCTCGGAATGAGCAGTTCTTC.

The J gene is TRBJ2-3, the V gene TRBV15, with unresolved D. Germline V CDR1 and CDR2: LNHNV, YYDKDF (reference sequence). The V end was cut by 4 bases, the J end by 7 bases, with 6 bases between. The CDR3 extends over 11 amino acids. The CDR3: CATSKRNTQYF. For the CDR3, the DNA is TGTGCCACCAGCAAACGAAATACGCAGTATTTT.

This sequence joins TRBV1 and TRBJ2-3; the table's D call of TRBD2 was not tested on the DNA. TRBV1 is noted as a pseudogene. The CDR3 loop spans 16 amino acids. The CDR3 spells CTSSLRGGAIPDTQYF. The CDR3, as DNA: TGCACCAGCAGCCTACGGGGGGGGGCAATCCCAGATACGCAGTATTTT.

This chain links TRBV12-5 with TRBJ2-7; 7 nucleotides match TRBD1. J lost 0 bases, V lost 0 bases, and 17 bases had no gene match. CDR1 is LGHNT and CDR2 is FRNRAP in the germline V gene. This CDR3 spans 20 amino acids. CDR3 sequence: CASGLVFGVLGQRSSYEQYF. The CDR3 DNA is TGTGCTAGTGGTTTGGTTTTTGGAGTACTGGGACAGAGGTCCTCCTACGAGCAGTACTTC.

The chain uses TRBV5-4 and TRBJ2-2; D not certain. The V gene lost 0 bases and the J gene lost 9 bases, with 6 bases spanning the gap. The CDR3 has 12 residues. Germline lookup yields CDR1 SGHNT and CDR2 YYREEE (reference sequence). As DNA, the CDR3 is TGTGCCAGCAGCTTGGCCGAGAGGGAGCTGTTTTTT. It codes for CASSLAERELFF. Combining the CDR3 with reference TRBV5-4 and TRBJ2-2 gives the whole variable domain ETGVTQSPTHLIKTRGQQVTLRCSSQSGHNTVSWYQQALGQGPQFIFQYYREEENGRGNFPPRFSGLQFPNYSSELNVNALELDDSALYLCASSLAERELFFGEGSRLTVL.

The V and J genes are TRBV9 and TRBJ2-2, with D possibly being TRBD1 (5 bases). Trimming took off 4 bases at V and 6 bases at J, with 19 bases between the two ends. CDR1 and CDR2 (germline): SGDLS, YYNGEE. The CDR3 contains 16 residues. Here the CDR3 DNA reads TGTGCCAGCAGCCTAAATTATGGGGCGAAGGCCGGGGAGCTGTTTTTT. Its translation is CASSLNYGAKAGELFF.